This T cell receptor beta chain originates from a study of Ad26.COV2.S vaccination and SARS-CoV-2 variants. The study's findings and limits: Reported findings describe substantial breadth in spike-specific CD8+ and CD4+ T cell responses following vaccination. From the TCR breadth and depth analyses, total T cell responses may have been underestimated. Vaccine recipients posted higher spike-specific TCR breadth than their placebo counterparts.

V shed 4 bases, J shed 0 bases, and the junction held 4 bases outside the gene matches. The germline V gene has CDR1 GTSNPN and CDR2 SVGIG (reference sequence). This CDR3 has 14 residues. With respect to this clone: What it binds is unknown.

TCRdb keeps only in-frame clones here, not all; method: immunoSEQ multiplex PCR. The sample yields around 100,000 clones, over 60% seen once. The origin of this receptor is a human donor who had recovered from COVID-19. This sequence joins TRBV30 and TRBJ1-2; TRBD1 aligns across 8 bases. The specimen was peripheral blood, collected after recovery from COVID-19. The CDR3 here is CAWKRGQANYGYTF. Here the CDR3 DNA reads TGTGCCTGGAAGCGGGGACAGGCTAACTATGGCTACACCTTC. Drawing the rest from reference TRBV30 and TRBJ1-2, the complete variable domain is SQTIHQWPATLVQPVGSPLSLECTVEGTSNPNLYWYRQAAGRGLQLLFYSVGIGQISSEVPQNLSASRPQDRQFILSSKKLLLSDSGFYLCAWKRGQANYGYTFGSGTRLTVV.